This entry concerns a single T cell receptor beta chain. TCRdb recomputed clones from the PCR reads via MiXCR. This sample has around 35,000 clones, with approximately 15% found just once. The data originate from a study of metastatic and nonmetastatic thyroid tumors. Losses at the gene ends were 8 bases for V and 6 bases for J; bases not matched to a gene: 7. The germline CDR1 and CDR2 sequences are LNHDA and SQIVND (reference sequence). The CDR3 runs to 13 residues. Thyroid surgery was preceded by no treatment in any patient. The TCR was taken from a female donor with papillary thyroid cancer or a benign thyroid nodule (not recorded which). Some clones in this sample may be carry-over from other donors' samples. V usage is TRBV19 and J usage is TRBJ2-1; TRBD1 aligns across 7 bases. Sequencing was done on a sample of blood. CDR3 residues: CASGIAGGNEQFF. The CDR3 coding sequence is TGTGCCAGTGGCATAGCAGGGGGCAATGAGCAGTTCTTC.